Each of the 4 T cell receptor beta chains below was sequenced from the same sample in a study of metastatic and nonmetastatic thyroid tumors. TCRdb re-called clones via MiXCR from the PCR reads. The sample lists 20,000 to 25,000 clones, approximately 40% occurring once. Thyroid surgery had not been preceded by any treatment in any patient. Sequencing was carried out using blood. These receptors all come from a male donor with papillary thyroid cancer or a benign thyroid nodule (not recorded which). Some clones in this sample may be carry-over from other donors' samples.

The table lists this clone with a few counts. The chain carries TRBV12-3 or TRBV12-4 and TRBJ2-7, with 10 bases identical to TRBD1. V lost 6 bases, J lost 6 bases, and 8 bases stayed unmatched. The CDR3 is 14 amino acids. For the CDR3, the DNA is TGTGCCAGCAGCCAGGGACAGGGGTCGGGCGAGCAGTACTTC. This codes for CASSQGQGSGEQYF.

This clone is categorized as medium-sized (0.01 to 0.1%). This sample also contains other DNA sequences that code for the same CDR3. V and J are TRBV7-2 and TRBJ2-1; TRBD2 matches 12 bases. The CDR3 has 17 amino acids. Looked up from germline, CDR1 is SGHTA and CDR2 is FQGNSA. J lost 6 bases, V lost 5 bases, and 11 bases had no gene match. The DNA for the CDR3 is TGTGCCAGCAGCCTAAGACCTCCGGGACTAGCGGGCAATGAGCAGTTCTTC. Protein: CASSLRPPGLAGNEQFF. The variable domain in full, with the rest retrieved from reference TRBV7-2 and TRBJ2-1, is GAGVSQSPSNKVTEKGKDVELRCDPISGHTALYWYRQSLGQGLEFLIYFQGNSAPDKSGLPSDRFSAERTGGSVSTLTIQRTQQEDSAVYLCASSLRPPGLAGNEQFFGPGTRLTVL.

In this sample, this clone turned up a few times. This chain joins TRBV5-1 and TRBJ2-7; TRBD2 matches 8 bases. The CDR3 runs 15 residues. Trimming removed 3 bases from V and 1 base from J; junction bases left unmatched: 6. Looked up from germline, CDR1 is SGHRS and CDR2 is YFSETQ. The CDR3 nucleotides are TGCGCCAGCAGCTCGCTAGCGGGTGTATCCTACGAGCAGTACTTC. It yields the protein CASSSLAGVSYEQYF.

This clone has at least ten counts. The chain's CDR3 is CASSTSGGFSYNEQFF. CDR3 in DNA: TGTGCCAGCAGTACCTCAGGGGGCTTCTCCTACAATGAGCAGTTCTTC. The chain recombines TRBV6-1 with TRBJ2-1; TRBD1 aligns across 8 bases. The CDR3 sequence is 16 residues long. Unmatched junction bases numbered 6, after V lost 5 bases and J lost 0 bases. CDR1 MNHNS and CDR2 SASEGT come from the germline V gene.